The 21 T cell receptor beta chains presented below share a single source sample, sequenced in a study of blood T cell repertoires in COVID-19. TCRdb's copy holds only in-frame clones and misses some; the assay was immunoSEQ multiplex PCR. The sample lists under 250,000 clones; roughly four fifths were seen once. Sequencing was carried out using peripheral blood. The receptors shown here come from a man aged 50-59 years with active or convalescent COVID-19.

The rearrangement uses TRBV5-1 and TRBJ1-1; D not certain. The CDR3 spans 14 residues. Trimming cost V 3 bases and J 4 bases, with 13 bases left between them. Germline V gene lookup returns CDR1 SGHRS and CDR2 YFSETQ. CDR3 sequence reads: CASSSVTGSTEAFF. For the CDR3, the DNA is TGCGCCAGCAGCTCCGTGACGGGGAGCACTGAAGCTTTCTTT.

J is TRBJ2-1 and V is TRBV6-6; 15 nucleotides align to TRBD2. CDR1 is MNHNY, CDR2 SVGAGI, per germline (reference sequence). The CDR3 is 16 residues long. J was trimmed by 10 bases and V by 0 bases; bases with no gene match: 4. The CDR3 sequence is CASSYSAGLAGGEQFF. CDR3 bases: TGTGCCAGCAGTTACTCGGCGGGACTAGCGGGGGGCGAGCAGTTCTTC.

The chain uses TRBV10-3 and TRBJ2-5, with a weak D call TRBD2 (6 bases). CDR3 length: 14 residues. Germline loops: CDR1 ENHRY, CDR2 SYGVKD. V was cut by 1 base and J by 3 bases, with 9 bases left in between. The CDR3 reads CAISEWGEEETQYF. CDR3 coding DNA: TGTGCCATCAGTGAGTGGGGGGAGGAAGAGACCCAGTACTTC.

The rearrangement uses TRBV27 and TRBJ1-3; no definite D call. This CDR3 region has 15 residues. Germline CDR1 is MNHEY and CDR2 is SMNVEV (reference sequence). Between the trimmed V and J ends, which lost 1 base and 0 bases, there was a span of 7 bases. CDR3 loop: CASSLLGSSGNTIYF. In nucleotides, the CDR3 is TGTGCCAGCAGTTTATTGGGCAGCTCTGGAAACACCATATATTTT.

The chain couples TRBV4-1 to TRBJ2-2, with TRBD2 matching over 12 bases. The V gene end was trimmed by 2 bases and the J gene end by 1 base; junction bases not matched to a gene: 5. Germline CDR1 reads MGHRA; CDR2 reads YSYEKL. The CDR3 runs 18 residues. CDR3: CASSQQLAGGLNTGELFF. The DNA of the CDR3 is TGCGCCAGCAGCCAACAACTAGCGGGGGGCCTGAACACCGGGGAGCTGTTTTTT.

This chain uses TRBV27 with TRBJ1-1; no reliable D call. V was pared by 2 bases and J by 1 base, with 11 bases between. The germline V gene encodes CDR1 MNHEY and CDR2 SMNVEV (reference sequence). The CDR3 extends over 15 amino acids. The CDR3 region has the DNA TGTGCCAGCAGTTTAGGAGGAAGCTGGAACACTGAAGCTTTCTTT. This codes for CASSLGGSWNTEAFF.

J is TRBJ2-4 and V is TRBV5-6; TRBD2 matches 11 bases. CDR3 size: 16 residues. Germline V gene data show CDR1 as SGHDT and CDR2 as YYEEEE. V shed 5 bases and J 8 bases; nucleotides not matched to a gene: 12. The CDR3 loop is CASRPGLAEPYDIQYF. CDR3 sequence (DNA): TGTGCCAGCAGACCGGGACTAGCGGAACCCTACGACATTCAGTACTTC.

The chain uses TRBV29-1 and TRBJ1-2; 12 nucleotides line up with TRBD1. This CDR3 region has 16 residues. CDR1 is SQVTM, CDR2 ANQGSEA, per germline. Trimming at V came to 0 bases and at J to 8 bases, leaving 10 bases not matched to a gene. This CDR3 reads CSVEDPGDRGLRGYTF. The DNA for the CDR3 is TGCAGCGTTGAAGATCCGGGGGACAGGGGGCTTCGCGGCTACACCTTC.

Here the CDR3 reads CASSLAGTTGNEQFF. CDR3 bases: TGCGCCAGCAGCTTGGCGGGAACCACAGGGAATGAGCAGTTCTTC. The chain combines TRBV5-1 with TRBJ2-1; possibly TRBD1 for D (6 bases). Trimming cost V 0 bases and J 7 bases, with 14 bases left between them. The CDR3 length is 15 residues. CDR1 and CDR2 (germline): SGHRS, YFSETQ.

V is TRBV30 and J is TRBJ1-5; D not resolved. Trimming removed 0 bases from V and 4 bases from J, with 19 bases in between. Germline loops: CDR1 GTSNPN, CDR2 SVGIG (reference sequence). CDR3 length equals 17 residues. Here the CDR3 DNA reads TGTGCCTGGAGTGTACGCGGGGTCCCCAACAATAATCAGCCCCAGCATTTT. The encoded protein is CAWSVRGVPNNNQPQHF.

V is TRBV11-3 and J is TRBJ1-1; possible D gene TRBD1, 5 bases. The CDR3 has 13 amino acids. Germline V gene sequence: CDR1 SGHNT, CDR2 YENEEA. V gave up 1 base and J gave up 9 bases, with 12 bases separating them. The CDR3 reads CASSLGGGMKAFF. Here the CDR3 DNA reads TGTGCCAGCAGCTTAGGGGGCGGCATGAAAGCTTTCTTT.

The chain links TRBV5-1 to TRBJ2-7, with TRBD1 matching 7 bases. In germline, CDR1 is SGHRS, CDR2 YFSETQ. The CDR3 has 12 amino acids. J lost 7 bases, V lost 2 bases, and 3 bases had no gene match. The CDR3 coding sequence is TGCGCCAGCAGCTTTGAGGGGGCAGAGCAGTACTTC. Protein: CASSFEGAEQYF.

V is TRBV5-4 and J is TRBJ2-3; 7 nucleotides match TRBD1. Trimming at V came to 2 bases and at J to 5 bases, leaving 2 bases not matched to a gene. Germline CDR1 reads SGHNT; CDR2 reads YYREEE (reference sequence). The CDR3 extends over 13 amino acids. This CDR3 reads CASSFTGEDTQYF. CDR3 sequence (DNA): TGTGCCAGCAGCTTCACAGGGGAAGATACGCAGTATTTT.

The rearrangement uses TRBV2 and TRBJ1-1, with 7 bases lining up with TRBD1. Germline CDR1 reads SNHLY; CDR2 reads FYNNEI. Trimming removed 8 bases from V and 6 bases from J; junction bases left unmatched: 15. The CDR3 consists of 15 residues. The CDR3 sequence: CASSKLQGGQAEAFF. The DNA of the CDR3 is TGTGCCAGCTCCAAACTTCAGGGGGGTCAGGCTGAAGCTTTCTTT.

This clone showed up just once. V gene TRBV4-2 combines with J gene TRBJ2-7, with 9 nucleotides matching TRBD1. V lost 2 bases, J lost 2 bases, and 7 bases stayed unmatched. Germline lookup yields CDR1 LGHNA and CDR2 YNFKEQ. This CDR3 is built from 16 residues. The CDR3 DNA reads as TGTGCCAGCAGCCAATATCGGGGACAGGGAACCTACGAGCAGTACTTC. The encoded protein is CASSQYRGQGTYEQYF.

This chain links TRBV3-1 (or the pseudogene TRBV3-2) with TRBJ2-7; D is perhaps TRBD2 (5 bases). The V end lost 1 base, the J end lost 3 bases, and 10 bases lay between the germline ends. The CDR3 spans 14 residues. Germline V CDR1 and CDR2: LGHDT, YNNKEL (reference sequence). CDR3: CASSQGRTGYEQYF. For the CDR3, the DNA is TGTGCCAGCAGCCAAGGGCGGACTGGCTACGAGCAGTACTTC.

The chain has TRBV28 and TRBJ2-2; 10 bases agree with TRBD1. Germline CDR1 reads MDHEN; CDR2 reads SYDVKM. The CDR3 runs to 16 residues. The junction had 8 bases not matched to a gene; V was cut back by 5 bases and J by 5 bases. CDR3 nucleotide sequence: TGTGCCAGCAGTAGGGACAGGGGTGGAAAGACCGGGGAGCTGTTTTTT. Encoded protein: CASSRDRGGKTGELFF.

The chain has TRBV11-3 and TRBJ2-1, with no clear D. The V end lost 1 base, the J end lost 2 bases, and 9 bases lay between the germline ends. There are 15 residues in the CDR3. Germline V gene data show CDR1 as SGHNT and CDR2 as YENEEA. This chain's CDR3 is CASSLVLSAYNEQFF. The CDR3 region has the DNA TGTGCCAGCAGCTTAGTTCTGTCTGCCTACAATGAGCAGTTCTTC.

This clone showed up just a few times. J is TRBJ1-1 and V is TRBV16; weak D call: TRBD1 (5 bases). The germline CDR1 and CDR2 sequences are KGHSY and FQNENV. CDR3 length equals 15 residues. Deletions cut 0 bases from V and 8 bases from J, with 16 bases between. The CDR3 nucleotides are TGTGCCAGCAGCCAATCTTGGGACTCCGGGGGGGAAGCTTTCTTT. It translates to CASSQSWDSGGEAFF.

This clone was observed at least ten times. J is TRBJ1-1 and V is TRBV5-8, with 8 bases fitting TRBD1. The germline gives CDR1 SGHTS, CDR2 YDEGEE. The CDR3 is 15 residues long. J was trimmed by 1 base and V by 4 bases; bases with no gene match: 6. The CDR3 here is CASSPRTGRNTEAFF. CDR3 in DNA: TGTGCCAGCAGCCCTAGGACAGGGCGGAACACTGAAGCTTTCTTT.

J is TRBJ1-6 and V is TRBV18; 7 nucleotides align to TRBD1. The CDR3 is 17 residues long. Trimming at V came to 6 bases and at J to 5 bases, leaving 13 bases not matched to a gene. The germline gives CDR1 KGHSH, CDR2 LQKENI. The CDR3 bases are TGTGCCAGCTCGCCGAGGGGACAGCAGTCCGATAATTCACCCCTCCACTTT. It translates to CASSPRGQQSDNSPLHF.